This TCR beta chain was retrieved from a study of control samples from healthy donors and cancer patients. Germline CDR1 LNHDA, CDR2 SQIVND (reference sequence). The CDR3 contains 12 residues. The V end was cut by 3 bases, the J end by 5 bases, with 4 bases between. This clone has just one count. The method was immunoSEQ multiplex PCR; TCRdb's version includes in-frame clones alone and lacks a portion of them. The repertoire holds 85,000 to 100,000 clones, with about 92% as singletons. Specimen: blood. The chain carries TRBV19 and TRBJ2-2; no definite D call. The receptor's source is a man aged 18 to 30 in good health. CDR3 region: CASSITTGELFF. For the CDR3, the DNA is TGTGCCAGTAGTATTACGACCGGGGAGCTGTTTTTT. Combining the CDR3 with reference TRBV19 and TRBJ2-2 gives the whole variable domain DGGITQSPKYLFRKEGQNVTLSCEQNLNHDAMYWYRQDPGQGLRLIYYSQIVNDFQKGDIAEGYSVSREKKESFPLTVTSAQKNPTAFYLCASSITTGELFFGEGSRLTVL.